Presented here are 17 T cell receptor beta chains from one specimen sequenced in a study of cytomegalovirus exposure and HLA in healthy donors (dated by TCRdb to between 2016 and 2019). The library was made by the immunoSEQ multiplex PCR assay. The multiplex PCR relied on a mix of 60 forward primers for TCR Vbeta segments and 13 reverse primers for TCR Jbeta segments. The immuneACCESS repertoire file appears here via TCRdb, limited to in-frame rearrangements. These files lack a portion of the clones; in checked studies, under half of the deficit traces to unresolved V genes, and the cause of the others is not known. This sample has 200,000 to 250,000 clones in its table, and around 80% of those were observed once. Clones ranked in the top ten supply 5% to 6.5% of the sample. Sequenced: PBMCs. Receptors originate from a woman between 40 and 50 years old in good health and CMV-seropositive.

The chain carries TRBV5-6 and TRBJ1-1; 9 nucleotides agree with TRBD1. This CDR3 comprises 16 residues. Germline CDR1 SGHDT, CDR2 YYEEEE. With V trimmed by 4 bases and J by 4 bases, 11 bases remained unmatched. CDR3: CASSAGTGYMGTEAFF. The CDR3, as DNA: TGTGCCAGCAGCGCCGGGACAGGGTATATGGGCACTGAAGCTTTCTTT.

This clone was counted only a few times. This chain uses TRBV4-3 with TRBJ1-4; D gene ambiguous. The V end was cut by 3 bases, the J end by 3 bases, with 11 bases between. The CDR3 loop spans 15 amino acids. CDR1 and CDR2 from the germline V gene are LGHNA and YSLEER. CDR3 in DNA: TGCGCCAGCAGCCACCGAGAACCTCCTAATGAAAAACTGTTTTTT. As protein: CASSHREPPNEKLFF.

CDR3 coding DNA: TGTGCCAGCAGCTGGGGGGGACAGGGGGCGAATACGCAGTATTTT. Its translation: CASSWGGQGANTQYF. The chain employs TRBV5-6 and TRBJ2-3; the match to TRBD1 covers 12 bases. The CDR3 loop spans 15 amino acids. J gave up 7 bases and V 3 bases, and 6 bases lay outside the gene matches. The germline gives CDR1 SGHDT, CDR2 YYEEEE.

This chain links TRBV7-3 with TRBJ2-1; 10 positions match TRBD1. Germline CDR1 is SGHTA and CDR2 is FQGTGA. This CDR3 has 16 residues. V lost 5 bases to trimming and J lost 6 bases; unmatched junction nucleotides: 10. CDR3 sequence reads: CASSLGRTGGGNEQFF. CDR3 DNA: TGTGCCAGCAGCCTTGGACGGACAGGGGGGGGCAATGAGCAGTTCTTC.

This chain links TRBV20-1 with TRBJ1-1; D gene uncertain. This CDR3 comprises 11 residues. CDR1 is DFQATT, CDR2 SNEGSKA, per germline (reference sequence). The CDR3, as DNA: TGCAGCACCCGGGAGAACACTGAAGCTTTCTTT. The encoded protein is CSTRENTEAFF.

The CDR3 protein is CASSIRQGNTEAFF. DNA for the CDR3: TGTGCCAGTAGTATTAGACAGGGGAACACTGAAGCTTTCTTT. The chain couples TRBV19 to TRBJ1-1; 7 bases agree with TRBD1. This CDR3 contains 14 residues. V shed 3 bases and J 1 base; nucleotides not matched to a gene: 2. Germline CDR1 reads LNHDA; CDR2 reads SQIVND (reference sequence).

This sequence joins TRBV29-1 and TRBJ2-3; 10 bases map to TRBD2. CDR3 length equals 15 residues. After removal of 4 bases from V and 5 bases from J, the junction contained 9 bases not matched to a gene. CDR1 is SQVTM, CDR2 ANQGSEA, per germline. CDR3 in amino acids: CSVGELAGSKDTQYF. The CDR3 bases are TGCAGCGTTGGAGAACTAGCGGGATCGAAAGATACGCAGTATTTT.

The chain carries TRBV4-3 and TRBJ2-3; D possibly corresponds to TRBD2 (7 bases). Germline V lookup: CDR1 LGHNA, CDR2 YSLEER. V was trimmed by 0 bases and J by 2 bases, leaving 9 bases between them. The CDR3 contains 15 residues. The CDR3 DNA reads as TGCGCCAGCAGCCAAGACCGGGGGGCCACAGATACGCAGTATTTT. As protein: CASSQDRGATDTQYF.

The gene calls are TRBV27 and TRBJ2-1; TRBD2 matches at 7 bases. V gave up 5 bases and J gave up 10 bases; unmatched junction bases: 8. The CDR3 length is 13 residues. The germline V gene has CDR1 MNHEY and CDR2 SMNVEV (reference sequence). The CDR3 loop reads CASSLQRGGEQFF. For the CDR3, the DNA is TGTGCCAGCAGTCTACAGCGGGGAGGAGAGCAGTTCTTC.

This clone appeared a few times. Here the CDR3 reads CASSVTTANTEAFF. CDR3 coding DNA: TGTGCCAGCAGCGTGACCACAGCTAACACTGAAGCTTTCTTT. The rearrangement links TRBV9 to TRBJ1-1; D remains unclear. The length of the CDR3 is 14 residues. Germline loops: CDR1 SGDLS, CDR2 YYNGEE. The V and J ends lost 2 bases and 2 bases respectively, with 10 bases between them.

As DNA, the CDR3 is TGTGCCAGCAGCTCCCCTTCAGGGGGCGACACTGAAGCTTTCTTT. It yields the protein CASSSPSGGDTEAFF. The V and J genes are TRBV27 and TRBJ1-1; 8 bases map to TRBD1. Germline V gives CDR1 MNHEY, CDR2 SMNVEV (reference sequence). The CDR3 sequence is 15 residues long. After removal of 6 bases from V and 3 bases from J, the junction contained 9 bases not matched to a gene.

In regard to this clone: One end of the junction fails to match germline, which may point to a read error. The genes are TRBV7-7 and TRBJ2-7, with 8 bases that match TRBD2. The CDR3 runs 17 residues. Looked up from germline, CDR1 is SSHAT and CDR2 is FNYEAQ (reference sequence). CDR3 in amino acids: CASSFNPGGLANSEQYF. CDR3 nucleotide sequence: TGTGCTAGCAGCTTTAACCCCGGCGGACTAGCAAACTCCGAGCAGTACTTC.

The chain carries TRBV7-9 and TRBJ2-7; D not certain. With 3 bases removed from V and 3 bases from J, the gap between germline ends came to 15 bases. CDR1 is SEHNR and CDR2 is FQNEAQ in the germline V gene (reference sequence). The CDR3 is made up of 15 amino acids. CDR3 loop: CASSFGSSTLYEQYF. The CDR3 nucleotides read TGTGCCAGCAGCTTCGGGTCATCCACCCTCTACGAGCAGTACTTC.

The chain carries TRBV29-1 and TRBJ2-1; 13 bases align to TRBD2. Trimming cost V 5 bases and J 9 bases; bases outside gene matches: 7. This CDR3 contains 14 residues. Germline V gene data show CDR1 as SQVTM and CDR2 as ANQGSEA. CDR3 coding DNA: TGCAGCGTTCGGACTAGCGGGAGTGGGGGTGAGCAGTTCTTC. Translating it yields CSVRTSGSGGEQFF.

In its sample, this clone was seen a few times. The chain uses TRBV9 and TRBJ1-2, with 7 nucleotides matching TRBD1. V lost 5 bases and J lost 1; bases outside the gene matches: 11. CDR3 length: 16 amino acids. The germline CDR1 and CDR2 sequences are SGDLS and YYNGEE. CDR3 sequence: CASREAGTDHNYGYTF. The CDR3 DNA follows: TGTGCCAGCAGGGAAGCCGGGACAGACCATAACTATGGCTACACCTTC.

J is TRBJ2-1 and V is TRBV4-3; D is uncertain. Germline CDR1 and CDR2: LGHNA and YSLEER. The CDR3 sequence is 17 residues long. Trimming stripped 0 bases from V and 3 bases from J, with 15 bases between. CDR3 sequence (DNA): TGCGCCAGCAGCCAAGATTTTATGAGGTACAACTACAATGAGCAGTTCTTC. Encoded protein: CASSQDFMRYNYNEQFF.

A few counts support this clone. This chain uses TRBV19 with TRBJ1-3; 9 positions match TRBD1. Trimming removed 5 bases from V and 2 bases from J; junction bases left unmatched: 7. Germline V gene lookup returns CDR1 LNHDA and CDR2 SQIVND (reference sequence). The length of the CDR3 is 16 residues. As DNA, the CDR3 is TGTGCCAGTAGTCCGGGACAGGGCCTAGCTGGAAACACCATATATTTT. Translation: CASSPGQGLAGNTIYF.